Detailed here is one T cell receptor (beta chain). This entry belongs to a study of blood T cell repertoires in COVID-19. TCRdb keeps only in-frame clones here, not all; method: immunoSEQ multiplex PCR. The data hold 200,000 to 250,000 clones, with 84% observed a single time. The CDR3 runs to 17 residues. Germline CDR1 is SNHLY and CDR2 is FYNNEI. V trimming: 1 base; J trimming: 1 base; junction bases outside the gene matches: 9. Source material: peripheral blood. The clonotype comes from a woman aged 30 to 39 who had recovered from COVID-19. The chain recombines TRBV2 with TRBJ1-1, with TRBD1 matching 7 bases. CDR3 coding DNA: TGTGCCAGCAGTGAAGTCCTCGAGGGGGCAGGGAACACTGAAGCTTTCTTT. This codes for CASSEVLEGAGNTEAFF.